This is a list of T cell receptor beta chains from one sample in a study of CD8 T cells in Susac syndrome. TCRdb re-derived calls from the immunoSEQ multiplex PCR reads in MiXCR, one entry per CDR3 protein. The sample lists under 200,000 distinct CDR3 sequences; roughly 92% were seen once. Sequencing used CD4+ T cells from PBMCs. Receptor source: a human donor in good health. The CDR3 runs from the conserved cysteine through the conserved F or W. A D gene is named only where the DNA matches it firmly. A clone size is listed for some rows: how often the clone was seen (once, few, many), or a class if it is expanded.

d_call,clone_size,v_call,j_call,cdr3_nt,cdr3_aa
-,once,TRBV7-2,TRBJ1-2,TGTGCCAGCAGCGGGGATTTACCTAACTATGGCTACACCTTC,CASSGDLPNYGYTF
TRBD1,once,TRBV18,TRBJ1-6,TGTGCCAGCTCAGGACAGGGGCCTTCACCCCTCCACTTT,CASSGQGPSPLHF
TRBD1,-,TRBV7-9,TRBJ1-5,TGTGCCGTGGGACAGAATCAGCCCCAGCATTTT,CAVGQNQPQHF
TRBD1,-,TRBV7-2,TRBJ1-6,TGTGCCAGCAGGCATCCGACAGGGCCCTCACCCCTCCACTTT,CASRHPTGPSPLHF
-,-,TRBV5-1,TRBJ2-5,TGCGCCAGCAGCCCACTACCGCCAAGAGAGACCCAGTACTTC,CASSPLPPRETQYF
TRBD1,-,TRBV5-4,TRBJ1-1,TGTGCCAGCAGATCCCCAGGGGGGATGAACACTGAAGCTTTCTTT,CASRSPGGMNTEAFF
-,-,TRBV3-1,TRBJ2-5,TGTGCCAGCAGCGGCCAGCGGCTTAAACAAGAGACCCAGTACTTC,CASSGQRLKQETQYF
-,-,TRBV19,TRBJ1-5,TGTGCCAGTAGTAACCGGGGTCCCCAGCATTTT,CASSNRGPQHF
-,-,TRBV19,TRBJ2-2,TGTGCCAGTAGCCCCGGGGGGAACACCGGGGAGCTGTTTTTT,CASSPGGNTGELFF
-,-,TRBV10-3,TRBJ1-6,TGTGCCATCAGTGAGTCCCCTCGAGGGGGGTGGAATTCACCCCTCCACTTT,CAISESPRGGWNSPLHF
TRBD2,-,TRBV5-1,TRBJ2-5,TGCGCCAGCAGCTCTACTAGCGGACAAGAGACCCAGTACTTC,CASSSTSGQETQYF
TRBD1,-,TRBV6-6,TRBJ2-3,TGTGCCAGCAGTCCATCCCGGGACAGGGGGCGGGATACGCAGTATTTT,CASSPSRDRGRDTQYF
-,-,TRBV5-1,TRBJ2-3,TGCGCCAGCAGCCGTGGACTTCCTCGCACAGATACGCAGTATTTT,CASSRGLPRTDTQYF
-,-,TRBV20-1,TRBJ2-1,TGCAGTGCTAGACGACCTAGCCGTGAGAATGAGCAGTTCTTC,CSARRPSRENEQFF
-,-,TRBV24-1,TRBJ1-2,TGTGCCACCAGCATGGGACACAACTATGGCTACACCTTC,CATSMGHNYGYTF
-,-,TRBV9,TRBJ1-1,TGTGCCAGCAGCCCCAGGGTGGAGTACATGAACACTGAAGCTTTCTTT,CASSPRVEYMNTEAFF
TRBD1,once,TRBV6-6,TRBJ2-2,TGTGCCAGCAGTTCAGGACAGGGGGCAGGCGGGGAGCTGTTTTTT,CASSSGQGAGGELFF
TRBD1,few,TRBV28,TRBJ2-6,TGTGCCAGCAGTTCGACAGGGACTGGGGCCAACGTCCTGACTTTC,CASSSTGTGANVLTF
-,-,TRBV29-1,TRBJ2-2,TGCAGCGGGCTGACGGAGACGACGAACACCGGGGAGCTGTTTTTT,CSGLTETTNTGELFF
TRBD1,-,TRBV6-5,TRBJ1-3,TGTGCCAGCAGTTACGGACAGGGCGCGGGAAACACCATATATTTT,CASSYGQGAGNTIYF
-,-,TRBV19,TRBJ1-5,TGTGCCAGTAGTATCGCCTTAACGGTAGGGTCGCAGCATTTT,CASSIALTVGSQHF
-,-,TRBV6-2/TRBV6-3,TRBJ1-5,TGTGCCAGCAGCCCCGGGAGATACAATCAGCCCCAGCATTTT,CASSPGRYNQPQHF
-,once,TRBV5-1,TRBJ2-1,TGCGCCAGCAGCCGCGAGGCGAGCTCCTACAATGAGCAGTTCTTC,CASSREASSYNEQFF
-,-,TRBV29-1,TRBJ2-5,TGCAGCTCCGGACAACAACAGACCCAGTACTTC,CSSGQQQTQYF
-,once,TRBV14,TRBJ2-4,TGTGCCAGCAGCCAAGTACTGGGCATTCAGTACTTC,CASSQVLGIQYF
-,-,TRBV15,TRBJ1-5,TGTGCCACCAGCAGAGACGGAGGCAATCAGCCCCAGCATTTT,CATSRDGGNQPQHF
-,-,TRBV2,TRBJ2-2,TGTGCCAGCAGAGAGACAGGAGCCGGGGAGCTGTTTTTT,CASRETGAGELFF
-,-,TRBV20-1,TRBJ2-7,TGCAGTGCTAGGGGCTTGGTAGGGACCTCCTACGAGCAGTACTTC,CSARGLVGTSYEQYF
-,-,TRBV4-1,TRBJ2-5,TGCGCCAGCAGCCAAGATGAGAATGCAGAGACCCAGTACTTC,CASSQDENAETQYF
TRBD1,once,TRBV7-2,TRBJ1-1,TGTGCCAGCAGCGTTCAGGGGGCCCTGAACACTGAAGCTTTCTTT,CASSVQGALNTEAFF
-,-,TRBV27,TRBJ1-2,TGTGCCAGCATCCTCCGAGAGGGGATGGGGGGCTACACCTTC,CASILREGMGGYTF